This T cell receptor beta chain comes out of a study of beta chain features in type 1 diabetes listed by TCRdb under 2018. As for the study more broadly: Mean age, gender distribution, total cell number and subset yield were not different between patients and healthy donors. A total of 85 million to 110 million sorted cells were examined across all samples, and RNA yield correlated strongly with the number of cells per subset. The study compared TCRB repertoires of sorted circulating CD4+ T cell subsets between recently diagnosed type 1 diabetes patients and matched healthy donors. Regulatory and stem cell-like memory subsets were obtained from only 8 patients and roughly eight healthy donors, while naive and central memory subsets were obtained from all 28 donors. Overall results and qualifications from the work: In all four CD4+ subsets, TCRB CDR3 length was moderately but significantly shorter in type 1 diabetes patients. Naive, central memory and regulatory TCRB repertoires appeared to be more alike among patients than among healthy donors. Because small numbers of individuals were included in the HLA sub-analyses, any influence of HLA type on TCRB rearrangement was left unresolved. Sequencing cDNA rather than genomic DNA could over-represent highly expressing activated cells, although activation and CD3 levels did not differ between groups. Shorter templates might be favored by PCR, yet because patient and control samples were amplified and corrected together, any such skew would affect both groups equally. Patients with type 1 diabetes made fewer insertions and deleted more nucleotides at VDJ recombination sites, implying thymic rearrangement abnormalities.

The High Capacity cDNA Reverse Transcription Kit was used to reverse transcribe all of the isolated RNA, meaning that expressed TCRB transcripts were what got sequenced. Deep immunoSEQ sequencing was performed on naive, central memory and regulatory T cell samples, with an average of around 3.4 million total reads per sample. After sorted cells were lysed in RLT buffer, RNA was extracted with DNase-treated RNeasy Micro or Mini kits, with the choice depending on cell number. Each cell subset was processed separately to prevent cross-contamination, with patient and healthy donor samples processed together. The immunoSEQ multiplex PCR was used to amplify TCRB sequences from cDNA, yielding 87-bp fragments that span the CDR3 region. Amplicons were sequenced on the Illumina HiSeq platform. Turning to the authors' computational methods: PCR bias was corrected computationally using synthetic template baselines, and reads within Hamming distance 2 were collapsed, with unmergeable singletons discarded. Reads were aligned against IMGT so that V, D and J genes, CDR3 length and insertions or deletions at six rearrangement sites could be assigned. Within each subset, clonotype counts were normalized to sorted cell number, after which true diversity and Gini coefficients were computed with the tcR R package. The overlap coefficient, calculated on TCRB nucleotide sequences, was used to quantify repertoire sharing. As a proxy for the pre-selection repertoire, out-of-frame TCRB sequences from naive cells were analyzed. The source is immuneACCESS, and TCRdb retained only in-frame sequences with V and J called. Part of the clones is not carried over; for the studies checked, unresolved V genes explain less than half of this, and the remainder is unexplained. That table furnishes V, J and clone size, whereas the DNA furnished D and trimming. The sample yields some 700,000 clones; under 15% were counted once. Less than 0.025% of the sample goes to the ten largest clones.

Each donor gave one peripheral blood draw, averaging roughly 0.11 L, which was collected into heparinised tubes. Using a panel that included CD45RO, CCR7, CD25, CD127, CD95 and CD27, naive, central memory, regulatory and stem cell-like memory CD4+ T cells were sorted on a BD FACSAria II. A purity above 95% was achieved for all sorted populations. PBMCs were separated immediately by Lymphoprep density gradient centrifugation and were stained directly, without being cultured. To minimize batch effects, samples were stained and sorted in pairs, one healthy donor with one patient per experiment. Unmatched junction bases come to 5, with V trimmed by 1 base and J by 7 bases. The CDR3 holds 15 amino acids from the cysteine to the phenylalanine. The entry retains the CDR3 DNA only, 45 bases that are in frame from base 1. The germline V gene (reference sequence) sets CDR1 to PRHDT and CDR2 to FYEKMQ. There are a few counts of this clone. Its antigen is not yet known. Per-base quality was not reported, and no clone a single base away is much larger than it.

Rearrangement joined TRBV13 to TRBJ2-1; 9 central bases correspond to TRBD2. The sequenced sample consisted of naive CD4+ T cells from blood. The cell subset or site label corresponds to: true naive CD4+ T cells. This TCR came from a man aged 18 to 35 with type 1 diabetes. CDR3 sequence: CASSLASGGLNEQFF. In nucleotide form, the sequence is TGTGCCAGCAGCTTAGCGAGCGGGGGGCTGAATGAGCAGTTCTTC.